This T cell receptor (beta chain) stems from a study of PD-1 blockade in classical Hodgkin lymphoma (TCRdb year 2020). Notes on the research overall: Nivolumab dosing was 3 mg/kg intravenously every 2 weeks, continuing until either disease progression or unacceptable toxicity. The study used CyTOF and TCR beta sequencing to define a peripheral blood immune signature of response to PD-1 blockade in classical Hodgkin lymphoma. Here is what the overall study found, with its caveats: The study was restricted to a single clinical trial cohort, and the causes of repertoire differences, possibly disease activity or prior therapy, were left undefined. By C4D1, a significant rise was seen in CD4+ TCR diversity but not in CD8+ TCR diversity (p=0.0027 vs p=0.16), and the rise was most apparent among complete responders (p=0.02). Baseline diversity similar to that of newly diagnosed patients was observed in trial patients achieving complete response, whereas significantly lower diversity was observed in partial responders and progressors. Baseline TCR diversity was reported to be lower in newly diagnosed patients than in healthy donors and to be lower still in relapsed/refractory patients. Diversity was lower in patients who began nivolumab less than 1 year after ASCT, so these patients were left out of later analyses to avoid confounding by immune reconstitution.

There are a few counts of this clone. This clone's antigen is unknown. No base qualities exist here, and no much larger clone lies one base off it. Genomic DNA was extracted with the Qiagen DNeasy kit from unsorted PBMCs and from negatively selected CD4+ and CD8+ fractions. TCR beta CDR3 regions were amplified by immunoSEQ multiplex PCR using primers annealing to V and J segments. A synthetic immune receptor repertoire was used to minimize amplification bias, and any residual bias was removed computationally once sequencing was done. For the original study's pipeline: Custom Python scripts were used to quantify repertoire diversity as the Shannon entropy index. Unsorted, CD4+ and CD8+ repertoires were analyzed separately, except for combined analyses in which CD4+ and CD8+ sequences were merged in silico. Clonal expansion was defined as at least a 2-fold frequency increase after treatment relative to C1D1, with a pseudocount of 0.5 for undetected baseline clones. Singleton clones were defined as clones with 0 or 1 copy at C1D1, and non-singleton clones were defined as clones with 2 or more copies. By matching protein sequences in sorted samples from the same patient, clones expanded in unsorted samples were annotated as CD4+, CD8+ or unknown. Diversity changes from C1D1 to C4D1 were tested in paired samples using Wilcoxon tests. Drawn from immuneACCESS, this table holds only the in-frame rearrangements with V and J called that TCRdb kept. Clones are partly lost; checked studies trace under half to an unresolved V gene and leave the rest unexplained. V and J calls and clone size are copied from that table; D and trimming were computed from the DNA. The sample records around 30,000 clones, 70% to 90% of which are singletons. The ten largest account for 0.62% of the sample.

This sample's time point label indicates: cycle 4 day 1 (C4D1), after five to seven weeks of nivolumab. Relapse after autologous stem cell transplantation had occurred in all trial patients, and cohorts A, B and C were distinguished by prior brentuximab vedotin exposure. Magnetic negative selection with a Miltenyi CD4+ T cell isolation kit was used to purify CD4+ T cells from thawed PBMCs. The trial cohort was composed of approximately 56 patients with relapsed/refractory classical Hodgkin lymphoma, for whom complete response, partial response or progressive disease was recorded as best overall response. In the multi-cohort phase II CheckMate 205 trial, trial patients received single-agent nivolumab. Best overall response was determined by an independent review committee according to the 2007 International Working Group response criteria. Trial PBMCs were obtained immediately prior to nivolumab initiation (C1D1) and on therapy at cycle 2 day 1 and cycle 4 day 1. After peripheral blood was drawn into 8 mL Vacutainer Cell Preparation Tubes, PBMCs were isolated by centrifugation and then cryopreserved. Purified CD4+ and CD8+ fractions were prepared only for cases with an additional available PBMC sample. On LS columns in a quadroMACS separator, the magnetically labelled cells were depleted, and the flow-through was collected as the purified fraction.

Ends trimmed: V by 8 bases, J by 0 bases; bases unmatched to a gene: 5. CDR1 and CDR2, per the germline V gene, are MNHEY and SVGAGI. The CDR3 covers 14 residues, taking in both the cysteine and the phenylalanine. The sequence is cut down to CDR3 DNA, 42 bases in frame from base 1. The source is a human donor with classical Hodgkin lymphoma. The specimen was CD4+ T cells from blood, collected before the fourth cycle of nivolumab. The V and J segments used are TRBV6-5 and TRBJ2-7; 9 bases in between match TRBD1. The nucleotide sequence reads TGTGCCAGCTGGACAGGGGACCTCTCCTACGAGCAGTACTTC. This gives the protein CASWTGDLSYEQYF.